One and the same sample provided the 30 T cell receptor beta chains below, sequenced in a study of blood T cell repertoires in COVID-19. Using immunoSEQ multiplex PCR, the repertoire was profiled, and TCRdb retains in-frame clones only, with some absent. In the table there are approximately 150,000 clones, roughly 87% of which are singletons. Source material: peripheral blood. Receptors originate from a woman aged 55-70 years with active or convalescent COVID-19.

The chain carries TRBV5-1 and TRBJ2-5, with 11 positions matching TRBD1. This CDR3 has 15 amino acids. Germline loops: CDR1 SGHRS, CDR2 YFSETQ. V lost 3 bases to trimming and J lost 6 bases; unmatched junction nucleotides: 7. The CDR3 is CASSSTGTGGQTQYF. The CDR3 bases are TGCGCCAGCAGCTCAACCGGGACAGGGGGACAGACCCAGTACTTC.

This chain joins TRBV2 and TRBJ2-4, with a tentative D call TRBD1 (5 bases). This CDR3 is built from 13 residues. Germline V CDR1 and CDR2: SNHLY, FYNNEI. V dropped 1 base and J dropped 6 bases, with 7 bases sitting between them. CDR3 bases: TGTGCCAGCAGTGAAGAGCAGGGAAACATTCAGTACTTC. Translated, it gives CASSEEQGNIQYF.

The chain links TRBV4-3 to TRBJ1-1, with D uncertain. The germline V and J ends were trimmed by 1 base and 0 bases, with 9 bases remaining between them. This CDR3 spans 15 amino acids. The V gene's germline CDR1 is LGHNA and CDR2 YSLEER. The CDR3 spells CASSQGRLLNTEAFF. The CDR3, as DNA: TGCGCCAGCAGCCAAGGTCGACTTCTGAACACTGAAGCTTTCTTT.

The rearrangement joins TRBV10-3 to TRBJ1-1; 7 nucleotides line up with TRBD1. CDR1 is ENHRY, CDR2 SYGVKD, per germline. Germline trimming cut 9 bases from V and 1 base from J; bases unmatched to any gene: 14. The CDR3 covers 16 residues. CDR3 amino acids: CAISEGQTLKNTEAFF. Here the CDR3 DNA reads TGTGCCATATCCGAGGGACAGACACTAAAGAACACTGAAGCTTTCTTT.

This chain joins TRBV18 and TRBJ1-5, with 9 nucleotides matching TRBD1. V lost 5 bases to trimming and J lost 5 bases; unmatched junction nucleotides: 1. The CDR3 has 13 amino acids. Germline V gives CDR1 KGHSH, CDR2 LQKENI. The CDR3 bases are TGTGCCAGCTCATGGGACAGGGATCAGCCCCAGCATTTT. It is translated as CASSWDRDQPQHF.

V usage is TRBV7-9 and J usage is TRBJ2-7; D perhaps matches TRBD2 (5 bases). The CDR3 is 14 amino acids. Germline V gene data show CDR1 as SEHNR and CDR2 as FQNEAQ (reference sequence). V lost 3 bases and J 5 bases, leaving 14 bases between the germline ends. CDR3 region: CASSFGMSGDEQYF. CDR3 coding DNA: TGTGCCAGCAGCTTCGGGATGTCCGGCGACGAGCAGTACTTC.

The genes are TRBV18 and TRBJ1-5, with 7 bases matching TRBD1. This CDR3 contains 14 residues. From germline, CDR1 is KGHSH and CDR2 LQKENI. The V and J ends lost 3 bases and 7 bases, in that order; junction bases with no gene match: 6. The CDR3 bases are TGTGCCAGCTCACCGGACAGGTCAGGGCAGCCCCAGCATTTT. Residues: CASSPDRSGQPQHF. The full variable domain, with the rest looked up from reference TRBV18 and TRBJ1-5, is NAGVMQNPRHLVRRRGQEARLRCSPMKGHSHVYWYRQLPEEGLKFMVYLQKENIIDESGMPKERFSAEFPKEGPSILRIQQVVRGDSAAYFCASSPDRSGQPQHFGDGTRLSIL.

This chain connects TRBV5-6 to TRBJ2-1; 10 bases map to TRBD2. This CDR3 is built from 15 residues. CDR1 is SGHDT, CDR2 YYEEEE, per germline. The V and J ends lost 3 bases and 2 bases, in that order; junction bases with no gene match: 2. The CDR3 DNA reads TGTGCCAGCAGCTCAAGCGGGGGGGCCTACAATGAGCAGTTCTTC. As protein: CASSSSGGAYNEQFF.

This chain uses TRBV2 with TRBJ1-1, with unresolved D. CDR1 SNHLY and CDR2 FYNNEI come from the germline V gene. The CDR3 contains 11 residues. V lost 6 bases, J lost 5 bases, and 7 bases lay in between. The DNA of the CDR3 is TGTGCCAGCAGGGAGAGGACTGAAGCTTTCTTT. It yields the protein CASRERTEAFF.

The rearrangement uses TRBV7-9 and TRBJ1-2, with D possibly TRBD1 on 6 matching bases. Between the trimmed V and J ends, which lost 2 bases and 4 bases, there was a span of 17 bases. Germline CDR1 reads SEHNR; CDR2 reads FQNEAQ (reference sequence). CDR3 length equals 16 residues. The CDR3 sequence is CASSLSGGQYVYGYTF. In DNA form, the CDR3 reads TGTGCCAGCAGCTTATCGGGGGGACAATACGTCTATGGCTACACCTTC.

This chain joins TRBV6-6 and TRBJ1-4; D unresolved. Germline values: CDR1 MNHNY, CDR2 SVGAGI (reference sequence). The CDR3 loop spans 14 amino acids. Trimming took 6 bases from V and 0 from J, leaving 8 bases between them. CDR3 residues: CASSSGATNEKLFF. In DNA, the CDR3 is TGTGCCAGCAGCTCCGGGGCAACTAATGAAAAACTGTTTTTT.

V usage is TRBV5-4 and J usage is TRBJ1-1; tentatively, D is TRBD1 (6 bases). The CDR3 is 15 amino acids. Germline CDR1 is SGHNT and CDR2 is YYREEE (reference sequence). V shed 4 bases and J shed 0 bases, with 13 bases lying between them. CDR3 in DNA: TGTGCCAGCAGCCAAAAAACAGGGATGAACACTGAAGCTTTCTTT. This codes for CASSQKTGMNTEAFF.

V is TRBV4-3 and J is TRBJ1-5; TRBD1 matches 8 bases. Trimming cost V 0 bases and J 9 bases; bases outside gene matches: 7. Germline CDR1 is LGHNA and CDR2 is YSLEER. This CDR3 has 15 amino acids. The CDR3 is CASSQDWSGGRPQHF. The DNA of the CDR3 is TGCGCCAGCAGCCAAGATTGGTCAGGGGGCCGGCCCCAGCATTTT.

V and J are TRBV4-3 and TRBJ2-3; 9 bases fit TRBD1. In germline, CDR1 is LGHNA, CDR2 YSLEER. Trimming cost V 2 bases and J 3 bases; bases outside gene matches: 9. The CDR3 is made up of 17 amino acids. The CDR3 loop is CASSQWLPGQGTDTQYF. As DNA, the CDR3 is TGCGCCAGCAGCCAATGGCTACCGGGACAGGGAACAGATACGCAGTATTTT.

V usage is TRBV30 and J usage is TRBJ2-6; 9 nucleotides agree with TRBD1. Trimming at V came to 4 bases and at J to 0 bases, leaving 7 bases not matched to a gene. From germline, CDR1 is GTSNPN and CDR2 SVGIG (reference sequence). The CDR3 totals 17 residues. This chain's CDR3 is CAWKGDRVRSGANVLTF. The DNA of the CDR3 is TGTGCCTGGAAGGGGGACAGGGTCCGCTCTGGGGCCAACGTCCTGACTTTC. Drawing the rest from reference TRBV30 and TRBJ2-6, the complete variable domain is SQTIHQWPATLVQPVGSPLSLECTVEGTSNPNLYWYRQAAGRGLQLLFYSVGIGQISSEVPQNLSASRPQDRQFILSSKKLLLSDSGFYLCAWKGDRVRSGANVLTFGAGSRLTVL.

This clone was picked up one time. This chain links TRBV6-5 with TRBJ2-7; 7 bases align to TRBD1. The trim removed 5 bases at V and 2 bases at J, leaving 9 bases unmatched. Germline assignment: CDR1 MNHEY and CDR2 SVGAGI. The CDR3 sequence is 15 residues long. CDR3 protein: CASSPYGTVTYEQYF. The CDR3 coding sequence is TGTGCCAGCAGTCCCTACGGGACAGTTACCTACGAGCAGTACTTC.

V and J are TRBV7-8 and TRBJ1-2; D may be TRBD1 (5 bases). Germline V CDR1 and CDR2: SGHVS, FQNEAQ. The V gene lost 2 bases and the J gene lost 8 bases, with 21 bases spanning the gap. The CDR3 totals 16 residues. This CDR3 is CASSLPPGGDFSGYTF. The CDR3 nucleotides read TGTGCCAGCAGCTTACCCCCCGGGGGGGATTTCTCGGGCTACACCTTC.

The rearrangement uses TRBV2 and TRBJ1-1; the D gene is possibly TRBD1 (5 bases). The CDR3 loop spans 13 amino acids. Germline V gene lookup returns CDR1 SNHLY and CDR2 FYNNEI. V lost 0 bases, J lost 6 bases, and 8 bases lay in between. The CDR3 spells CASSEARVAEAFF. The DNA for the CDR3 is TGTGCCAGCAGTGAAGCCAGGGTTGCTGAAGCTTTCTTT.

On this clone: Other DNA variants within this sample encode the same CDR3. CDR3 bases: TGTGCCAGCAGTGAAGACACCTATGGCTACACCTTC. Protein sequence: CASSEDTYGYTF. This sequence joins TRBV2 and TRBJ1-2, with D unresolved. V lost 1 base and J lost 4, with 4 bases in between. The germline gives CDR1 SNHLY, CDR2 FYNNEI. The CDR3 loop spans 12 amino acids.

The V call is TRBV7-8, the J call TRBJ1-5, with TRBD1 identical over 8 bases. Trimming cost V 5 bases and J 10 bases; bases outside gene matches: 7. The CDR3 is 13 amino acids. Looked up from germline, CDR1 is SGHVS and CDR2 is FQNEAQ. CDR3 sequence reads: CASSPDRVKPQHF. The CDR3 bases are TGTGCCAGCAGCCCGGACAGGGTCAAACCCCAGCATTTT.

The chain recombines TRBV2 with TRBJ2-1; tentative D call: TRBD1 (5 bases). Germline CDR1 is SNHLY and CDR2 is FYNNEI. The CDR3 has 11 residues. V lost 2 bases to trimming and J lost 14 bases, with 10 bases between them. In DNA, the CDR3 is TGTGCCAGCAGTGAACAGATAGGGGAGTTCTTC. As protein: CASSEQIGEFF.

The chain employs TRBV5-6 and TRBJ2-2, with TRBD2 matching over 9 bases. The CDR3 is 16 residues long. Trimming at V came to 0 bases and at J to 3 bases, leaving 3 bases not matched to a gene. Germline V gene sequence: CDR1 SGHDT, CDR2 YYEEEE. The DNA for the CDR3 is TGTGCCAGCAGCTTGGTAGCGGGGGAGTACACCGGGGAGCTGTTTTTT. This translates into CASSLVAGEYTGELFF.

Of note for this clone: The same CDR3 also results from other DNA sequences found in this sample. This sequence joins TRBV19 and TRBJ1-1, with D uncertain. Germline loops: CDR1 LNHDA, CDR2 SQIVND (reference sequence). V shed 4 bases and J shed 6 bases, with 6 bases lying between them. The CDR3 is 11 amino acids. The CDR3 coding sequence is TGTGCCAGTAGTACAGGTGCTGAAGCTTTCTTT. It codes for CASSTGAEAFF.

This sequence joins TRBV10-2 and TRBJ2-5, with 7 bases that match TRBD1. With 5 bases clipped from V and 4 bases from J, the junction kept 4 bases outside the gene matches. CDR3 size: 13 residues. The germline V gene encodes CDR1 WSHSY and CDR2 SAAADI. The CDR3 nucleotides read TGCGCCAGCAGTAGACAGGGATCAGAGACCCAGTACTTC. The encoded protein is CASSRQGSETQYF.

DNA for the CDR3: TGCGCCAGCAGCACTCGGACTAGCGGGGGCTACGAGCAGTACTTC. As protein: CASSTRTSGGYEQYF. The chain is built from TRBV4-1 and TRBJ2-7; TRBD2 agrees at 13 bases. V lost 5 bases, J lost 3 bases, and 4 bases stayed unmatched. The germline CDR1 and CDR2 sequences are MGHRA and YSYEKL. This CDR3 is 15 amino acids long.

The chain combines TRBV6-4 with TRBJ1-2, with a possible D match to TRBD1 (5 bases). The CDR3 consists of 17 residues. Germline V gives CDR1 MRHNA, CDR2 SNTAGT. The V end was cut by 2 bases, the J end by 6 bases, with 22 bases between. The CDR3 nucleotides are TGTGCCAGCAGTGACATAGGACCGAGCCTAGGGGTCGATGGCTACACCTTC. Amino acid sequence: CASSDIGPSLGVDGYTF.

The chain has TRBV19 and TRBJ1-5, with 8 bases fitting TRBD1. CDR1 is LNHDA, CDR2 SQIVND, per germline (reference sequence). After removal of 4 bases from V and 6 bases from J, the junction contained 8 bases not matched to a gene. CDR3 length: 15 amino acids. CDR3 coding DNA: TGTGCCAGTAGTAGGACAGGGACCAGCGGTCAGCCCCAGCATTTT. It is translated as CASSRTGTSGQPQHF.

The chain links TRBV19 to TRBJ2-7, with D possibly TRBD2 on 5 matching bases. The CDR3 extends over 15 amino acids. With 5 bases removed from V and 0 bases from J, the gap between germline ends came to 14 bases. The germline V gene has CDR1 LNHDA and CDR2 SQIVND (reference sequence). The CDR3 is CASSRLPGSSYEQYF. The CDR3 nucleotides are TGTGCCAGTAGTCGACTCCCGGGGTCCTCCTACGAGCAGTACTTC.

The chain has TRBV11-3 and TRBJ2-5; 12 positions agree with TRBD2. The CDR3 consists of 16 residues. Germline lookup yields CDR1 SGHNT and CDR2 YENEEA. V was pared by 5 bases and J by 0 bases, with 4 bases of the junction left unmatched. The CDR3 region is CASSPGTSGYQETQYF. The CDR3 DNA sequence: TGTGCCAGCAGCCCCGGGACTAGCGGGTACCAAGAGACCCAGTACTTC.

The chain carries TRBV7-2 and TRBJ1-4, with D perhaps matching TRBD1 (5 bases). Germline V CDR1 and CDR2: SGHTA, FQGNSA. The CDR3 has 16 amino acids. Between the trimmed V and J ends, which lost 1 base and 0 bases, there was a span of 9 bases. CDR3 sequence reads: CASSLGDSSTNEKLFF. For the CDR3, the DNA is TGTGCCAGCAGCTTAGGTGACAGCTCAACTAATGAAAAACTGTTTTTT.